This is a list of T cell receptor beta chains from one sample in a study of cytomegalovirus exposure and HLA in healthy donors. Sequencing was performed with immunoSEQ multiplex PCR; in TCRdb, only in-frame clones are kept and a portion is missing. This sample has under 150,000 clones, with around 10% found just once. Sequenced sample: PBMCs. The receptors derive from a woman aged 40 to 50 in good health and CMV-seropositive. CDR3s include the opening cysteine and the closing phenylalanine or tryptophan. The D gene is left open where the match is weak. A row's size may be missing; if present it is once, few, many or a size class.

TGTGCCAGCAGTCCCGGACAGGCAACCTACTATGGCTACACCTTC | CASSPGQATYYGYTF | TRBV27 | few | TRBD1 | TRBJ1-2
TGTGCCAGCAGTGAAGTTCAGGGGACGGCGTCTCAGTACTTC | CASSEVQGTASQYF | TRBV2 | NA | NA | TRBJ2-7
TGCGCCAGCAGCTTGTCCGGGAGAGGAGCCTACGAGCAGTACTTC | CASSLSGRGAYEQYF | TRBV5-1 | NA | NA | TRBJ2-7
TGTGCCAGCAGTGAGGTGGCGGGCGACTCGAACACTGAAGCTTTCTTT | CASSEVAGDSNTEAFF | TRBV2 | NA | NA | TRBJ1-1
TGCGCCAGCAGCTTGGTGGGAGACACTGAAGCTTTCTTT | CASSLVGDTEAFF | TRBV5-1 | NA | NA | TRBJ1-1
TGTGCCAGCAGCCCTCCGGGACTAGCGGGGGCGGGCTACAATGAGCAGTTCTTC | CASSPPGLAGAGYNEQFF | TRBV5-6 | few | TRBD2 | TRBJ2-1
TGCAGCGTTGATGACAGGGGGGCAGGGGAGCAGTACTTC | CSVDDRGAGEQYF | TRBV29-1 | few | TRBD1 | TRBJ2-7
TGTGCCAGCAGCCCAGACAGGGGCCCTTGGTGGACTGAAGCTTTCTTT | CASSPDRGPWWTEAFF | TRBV7-2 | NA | TRBD1 | TRBJ1-1
TGTGCCAGCAGCTTAGCGGGGGGGCATGCCGGGGAGCTGTTTTTT | CASSLAGGHAGELFF | TRBV7-2 | NA | NA | TRBJ2-2
TGTGCCAGCAGCTTCCTAGGGACTAGCGGGTACCAAGAGACCCAGTACTTC | CASSFLGTSGYQETQYF | TRBV7-9 | NA | TRBD2 | TRBJ2-5
TGCGCCAGCAGCCAAGAGGGACAGGGCGCACATGGCTACACCTTC | CASSQEGQGAHGYTF | TRBV4-1 | few | TRBD1 | TRBJ1-2
TGTGCCAGCAGCCCCTTGACAGCGTTGGGCTACACCTTC | CASSPLTALGYTF | TRBV6-5 | few | NA | TRBJ1-2
TGTGCCAGCAGCCCTAGGGGAGGCGGGAATTACGAGCAGTACTTC | CASSPRGGGNYEQYF | TRBV9 | few | NA | TRBJ2-7
TGTGCCAGCAGTGAGAGGGGACTAGGACCCCAAGAGACCCAGTACTTC | CASSERGLGPQETQYF | TRBV6-1 | few | TRBD2 | TRBJ2-5
TGTGCCAGCAGTGGGGACAGGGACACTGAAGCTTTCTTT | CASSGDRDTEAFF | TRBV2 | few | TRBD1 | TRBJ1-1
TGTGCCAGCTCATCCCTAGGGGGTTACGAGCAGTACTTC | CASSSLGGYEQYF | TRBV18 | few | NA | TRBJ2-7
TGTGCCGGCAGCGTCACTTACAGGGATGGCTACACCTTC | CAGSVTYRDGYTF | TRBV6-1 | NA | NA | TRBJ1-2
TGTGCCAGCAGTGTGAACAGGGGAGAGACCCAGTACTTC | CASSVNRGETQYF | TRBV2 | NA | TRBD1 | TRBJ2-5
TGCGCCAGCAGCTTGGATGCAGGGGGCAACACTGAAGCTTTCTTT | CASSLDAGGNTEAFF | TRBV5-1 | few | TRBD1 | TRBJ1-1
TGTGCCAGCATCGGGTCGGTAACTAGCACAGATACGCAGTATTTT | CASIGSVTSTDTQYF | TRBV2 | few | NA | TRBJ2-3
TGCGCCAGCAGCTCCCAACCCTCAGCGGGGGTGGAGACCCAGTACTTC | CASSSQPSAGVETQYF | TRBV5-1 | NA | TRBD2 | TRBJ2-5
TGTGCCAGCAGCCTCGGGGGGGCTGGCACCGGGGAGCTGTTTTTT | CASSLGGAGTGELFF | TRBV11-2 | NA | TRBD2 | TRBJ2-2
TGTGCCAGCGGAACAGGGTTATGGACTGAAGCTTTCTTT | CASGTGLWTEAFF | TRBV27 | NA | NA | TRBJ1-1
TGCGCCAGCAGCGGGGGCGCAGGCAATGAGCAGTTCTTC | CASSGGAGNEQFF | TRBV5-1 | NA | NA | TRBJ2-1
TGTGCCAGCAGCTTGTATTTCAGGGTCCAGGGAGGCACTGAAGCTTTCTTT | CASSLYFRVQGGTEAFF | TRBV5-5 | NA | NA | TRBJ1-1
TGTGCCGCTCGGCGGGACTCCTCGGCCTACGAGCAGTACTTC | CAARRDSSAYEQYF | TRBV6-1 | few | NA | TRBJ2-7
TGCGCCAGCAGCTTTGGGACAGGGGGCTCCTACGAGCAGTACTTC | CASSFGTGGSYEQYF | TRBV5-1 | NA | TRBD1 | TRBJ2-7
TGTGCCAGTAGCAGGGACAGCCCCATGGCTAGGACCTTC | CASSRDSPMARTF | TRBV19 | few | TRBD1 | TRBJ1-2
TGTGCCAGCAGCTTATCAGGCTCTGGGGCCAACGTCCTGACTTTC | CASSLSGSGANVLTF | TRBV5-6 | few | NA | TRBJ2-6
TGTGCCAGCGAAAAGCGGGGACTCACAGATACGCAGTATTTT | CASEKRGLTDTQYF | TRBV7-2 | few | TRBD2 | TRBJ2-3
TGTGCCAGCAGCCTCCCGGGCACAGATACGCAGTATTTT | CASSLPGTDTQYF | TRBV13 | NA | NA | TRBJ2-3
TGTGCCAGCGGGGGGGCAGGGAGGACTGAAGCTTTCTTT | CASGGAGRTEAFF | TRBV7-9 | few | NA | TRBJ1-1